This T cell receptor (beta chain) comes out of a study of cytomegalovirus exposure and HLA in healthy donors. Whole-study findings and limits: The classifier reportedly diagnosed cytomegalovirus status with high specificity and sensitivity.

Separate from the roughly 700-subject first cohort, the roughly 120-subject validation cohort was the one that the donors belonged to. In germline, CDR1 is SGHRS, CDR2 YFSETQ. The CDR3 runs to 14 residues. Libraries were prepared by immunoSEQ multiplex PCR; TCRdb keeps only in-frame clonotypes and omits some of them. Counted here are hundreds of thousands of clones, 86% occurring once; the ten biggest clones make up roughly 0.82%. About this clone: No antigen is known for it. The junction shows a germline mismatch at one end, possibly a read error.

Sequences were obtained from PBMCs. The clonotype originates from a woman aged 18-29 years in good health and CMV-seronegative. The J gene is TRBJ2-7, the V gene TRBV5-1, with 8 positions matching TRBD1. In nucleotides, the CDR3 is TGTGCCAGCAGTCGGACAGGGCGTTCCTACGAGCAGTACTTC. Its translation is CASSRTGRSYEQYF. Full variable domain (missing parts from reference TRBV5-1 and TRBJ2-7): KAGVTQTPRYLIKTRGQQVTLSCSPISGHRSVSWYQQTPGQGLQFLFEYFSETQRNKGNFPGRFSGRQFSNSRSEMNVSTLELGDSALYLCASSRTGRSYEQYFGPGTRLTVT.